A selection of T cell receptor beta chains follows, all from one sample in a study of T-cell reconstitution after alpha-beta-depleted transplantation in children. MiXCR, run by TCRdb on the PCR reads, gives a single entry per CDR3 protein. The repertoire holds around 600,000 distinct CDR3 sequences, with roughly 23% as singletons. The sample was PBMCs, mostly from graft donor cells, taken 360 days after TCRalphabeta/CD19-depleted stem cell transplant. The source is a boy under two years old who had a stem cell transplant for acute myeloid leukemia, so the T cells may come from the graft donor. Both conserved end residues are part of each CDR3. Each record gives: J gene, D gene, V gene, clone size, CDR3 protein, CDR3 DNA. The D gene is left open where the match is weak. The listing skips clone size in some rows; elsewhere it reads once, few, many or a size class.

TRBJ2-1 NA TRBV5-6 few CASTRGGWDWSYNEQFF TGTGCCAGCACCCGAGGGGGATGGGACTGGTCCTACAATGAGCAGTTCTTC
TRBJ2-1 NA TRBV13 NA CASSLESLIYNEQFF TGTGCCAGCAGCCTAGAGTCCCTAATATACAATGAGCAGTTCTTC
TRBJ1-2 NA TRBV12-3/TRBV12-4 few CASSLRGSGGYTF TGTGCCAGCAGTTTACGAGGGTCTGGGGGCTACACCTTC
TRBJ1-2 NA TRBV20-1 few CSARDEGVFGYTF TGCAGTGCTAGAGATGAAGGGGTTTTTGGCTACACCTTC
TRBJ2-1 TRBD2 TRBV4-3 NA CASSQDGSSGGSGEQFF TGCGCCAGCAGCCAAGACGGGAGTAGCGGGGGGTCCGGTGAGCAGTTCTTC
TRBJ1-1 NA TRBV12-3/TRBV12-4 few CASKTTENTEAFF TGTGCCAGTAAGACGACGGAGAACACTGAAGCTTTCTTT
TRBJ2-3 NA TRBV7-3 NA CASSSSVRGPNTDTQYF TGTGCCAGCAGCTCCTCTGTTCGGGGGCCCAACACAGATACGCAGTATTTT
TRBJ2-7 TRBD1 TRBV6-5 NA CASSSLRQGAPTYEQYF TGTGCCAGCAGTTCTCTTAGGCAGGGGGCCCCTACCTACGAGCAGTACTTC
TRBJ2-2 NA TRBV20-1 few CSARDIRVGGNTGELFF TGCAGTGCTAGAGATATAAGGGTTGGGGGAAACACCGGGGAGCTGTTTTTT
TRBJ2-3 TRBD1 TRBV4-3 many CASSQDRATGDTQYF TGCGCCAGCAGCCAAGATAGGGCGACAGGGGATACGCAGTATTTT
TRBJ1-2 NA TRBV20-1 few CSARETGGYTF TGCAGTGCTAGAGAGACGGGTGGCTACACCTTC
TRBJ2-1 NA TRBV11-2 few CASSSIARVGYNEQFF TGTGCCAGCAGCTCTATAGCGAGAGTTGGGTACAATGAGCAGTTCTTC
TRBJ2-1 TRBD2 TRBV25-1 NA CASSELAGGNNEQFF TGTGCCAGCAGTGAACTAGCGGGGGGAAACAATGAGCAGTTCTTC
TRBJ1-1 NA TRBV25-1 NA CASSEFTGRGFTEAFF TGTGCCAGCAGTGAATTCACGGGCAGGGGATTCACTGAAGCTTTCTTT
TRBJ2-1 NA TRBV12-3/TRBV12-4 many CASSLRSGAYNEQFF TGTGCCAGCAGTTTGAGGAGCGGAGCATACAATGAGCAGTTCTTC
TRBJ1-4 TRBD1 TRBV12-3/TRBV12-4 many CASSLAGTGYEKLFF TGTGCCAGCAGTTTAGCCGGGACAGGGTATGAAAAACTGTTTTTT
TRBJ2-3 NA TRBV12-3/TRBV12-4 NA CASSLGVITDTQYF TGTGCCAGCAGTTTAGGAGTTATCACAGATACGCAGTATTTT
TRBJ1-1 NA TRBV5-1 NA CASTPGPGRTEAFF TGCGCCAGCACCCCCGGGCCAGGGAGAACTGAAGCTTTCTTT
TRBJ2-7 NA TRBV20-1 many CSATTFGSASYEQYF TGCAGTGCTACCACGTTCGGGTCAGCGTCCTACGAGCAGTACTTC
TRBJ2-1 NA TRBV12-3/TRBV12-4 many CASSLKSSNEQFF TGTGCCAGCAGTTTAAAATCCTCCAATGAGCAGTTCTTC
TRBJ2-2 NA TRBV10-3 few CAIASYEGTNTGELFF TGTGCCATCGCTTCGTATGAAGGAACGAACACCGGGGAGCTGTTTTTT
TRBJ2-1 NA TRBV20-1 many CSAWTSTQPNEQFF TGCAGTGCTTGGACTTCCACCCAACCCAATGAGCAGTTCTTC